This T cell receptor (beta chain) appears in the sequencing data of a study of vaccination and CD4 T cells after COVID-19 (dated 2022 in TCRdb). About the study as a whole: Convalescent patients had a positive SARS-CoV-2 result on nasal swab PCR, and of these patients, several had mild disease and one had severe disease. In the convalescent cohort there were six males and four females, among whom were two Hispanic individuals, seven Caucasians, two Asians and one multiracial person. Each participant got two doses of either the Pfizer-BioNTech BNT162b2 vaccine (n=8) or the Moderna mRNA-1273 vaccine (n=2). Post-COVID blood samples from convalescent patients were collected a median of around 100 days after diagnosis, with a range of 35 to 161 days. Post-vaccine blood samples were collected a median of approximately 72 days after the second vaccine dose, ranging from roughly 13 to 250 days. The cultures were stimulated with overlapping spike peptide pools from SARS-CoV-2 and from the common cold coronaviruses HCoV-NL63, HCoV-OC43 and HCoV-229E. Control cultures used a CEFX viral epitope pool as positive control, an HIV-1 Nef peptide pool as negative control, or no peptide. In around 9 COVID-19 convalescent patients and a handful of infection-naive healthy vaccine recipients, researchers compared the spike-specific CD4+ TCR repertoire from before mRNA vaccination with the repertoire from after. The paper as a whole reports these results and caveats: Relatively few convalescent patients were included in the study, and early timepoints after natural infection were not analyzed. Of the vaccine-specific clones in convalescent patients, 304 of 307, or nearly all, reacted only to SARS-CoV-2 spike and did not cross-react with common cold coronaviruses. Although the median number of SARS-CoV-2-reactive clonotypes went up from roughly 23 after infection to 38 after vaccination, the increase was not significant. In convalescent patients, a median around 83% of post-vaccine SARS-CoV-2-reactive clones were detected only after vaccination, and vaccine-specific priming was suggested by this finding.

Libraries came from PCR. At the Johns Hopkins FTIC core, DNA from the cultured CD4+ T cells underwent TCR sequencing with the Oncomine TCR Beta short-read assay. The QIAamp micro DNA kit was used to extract genomic DNA from the cultured CD4+ T cells. Oncomine TCR Beta libraries made from cultured CD4+ T cells were pooled using unique dual indexes and sequenced on an Illumina iSeq 100. Per the authors' processing: Non-productive sequences were filtered out, and CDR3s that did not start with C, did not end with F or W, or were shorter than 7 amino acids were discarded. The MANAFEST web application was used to identify antigen-specific clonotypes by comparing peptide-stimulated wells against reference wells and other culture wells. An FDR below 0.05, an odds ratio above 5, and a productive frequency above 0.1% in at least two of three replicate wells were required for clones to be considered positive. A clonotype counted as cross-reactive if it showed significant expansion both in the SARS-CoV-2 spike wells and in at least one common cold coronavirus spike condition. Similarity between CDR3 sequences was evaluated in R version 3.6.1 using Levenshtein distances (stringdist) and unrooted phylogenetic trees (ape). TCRdb reanalyzed the raw reads on its own, using fastp at Q25 for trimming and MiXCR for clone calling, and kept in-frame beta chains. A single entry per CDR3 protein holds the most common genes and DNA from its merged rows. TCRdb, not the authors, supplied the V and J calls. Counted in this sample were roughly 22,000 distinct CDR3 sequences; approximately 29% of them appeared once. The ten largest make up around 12% of the sample.

The intended sense of this specimen's treatment or condition label: approximately nine-day PBMC culture with coronavirus spike peptide pools or control peptides (ViraFEST assay). The study used the ViraFEST assay, which expanded antigen-specific T cells with peptide pools and then identified expanded clonotypes by TCR sequencing. The positive SARS-CoV-2 PCR tests of the convalescent patients were dated from March to December 2020, before the Alpha, Beta and Delta variants emerged in the United States. PBMCs were cultured at roughly 2 million per well in IMDM supplemented with 5% human AB serum and 9.5 to 10 IU/ml IL-2, with 10 ug/ml peptide pools added. Half of the culture medium was replaced with fresh IL-2-containing medium on days 3 and 7. CD4+ T cells were isolated after approximately 10 days of culture through negative selection using the EasySep CD4+ T cell isolation kit. Ficoll-Paque Plus gradient centrifugation was used to isolate PBMCs from whole blood, and the isolated PBMCs were then either used fresh or cryopreserved at -140C. In general, triplicate wells were set up for every culture condition.

Comments on this clonotype: It lacks a known antigen. Base quality data are lacking; no much larger clone is found one base away.

This TCR came from a human donor with COVID-19. Sequencing input: cultured CD4+ T cells from blood.

The CDR3 reads CSASWQQETQYF. The nucleotide sequence reads TGCAGTGCTAGCTGGCAACAAGAGACCCAGTACTTC. The chain was built from TRBV20-1 and TRBJ2-5; no D segment can be confidently identified. Looking up the germline V gene (reference sequence) yields CDR1 DFQATT and CDR2 SNEGSKA. Deletion took 3 bases off V and 2 bases off J, with a span of 7 bases between the germline ends. The CDR3 covers 12 residues, taking in both the cysteine and the phenylalanine. Only CDR3 DNA is held: 36 bases, read in frame from base 1.